This T cell receptor beta chain was found in a study of identical twins (dated by TCRdb to 2016 to 2017). As for the study more broadly: The study deep-sequenced TCR alpha and beta repertoires from monozygotic twins, unrelated adults of various ages and cord blood to test whether fetal clonotypes persist. To rule out contamination, the twin experiments were replicated at different times with different library preparation protocols. Points the paper makes about the study in general: Because the same donors could not be followed over many years, the conclusions relied on cross-sectional statistical analysis. In monozygotic twins, out-of-frame TCR alpha sharing was systematically underestimated by recombination models, although the models agreed with sharing between unrelated individuals. Abundant cord blood beta clonotypes carried fewer insertions; young adult naive repertoires showed a weaker similar trend, while memory repertoires showed none. Invariant T cells such as MAIT and iNKT could partly confound zero-insertion analyses, although diverse VJ usage argued against such confounding for most clonotypes. The excess sharing between twins in beta out-of-frame sequences was weaker because fewer shared sequences reduced the signal-to-noise ratio. Compared with coincidental sharing between unrelated individuals, an excess of low generation-probability sequences was observed among out-of-frame TCR alpha sequences shared between twins.

V and J are truncated by 0 bases and 0 bases respectively, leaving an intervening sequence of 6 bases. From a lookup of the germline V gene (reference sequence), CDR1 and CDR2 are LNHNV and YYDKDF. Counted from cysteine to phenylalanine, this CDR3 has 14 amino acids. Just the 42-base CDR3 DNA is kept, in frame starting at base 1. The receptor library was made with 5' RACE. Sequencing took place on an Illumina HiSeq 2000. A universal primer binding site was added through template switching, and the final cDNA carried a unique molecular identifier so that TCR cDNA molecules could be counted accurately. First-strand cDNA for TCR alpha and beta chains was synthesized from specific primers in the conserved constant-segment region. To control for contamination, every cDNA library was double barcoded, receiving both a SMART-Mk sample barcode and Illumina barcodes. Two successive PCR steps introduced TruSeq adapter sequences along with Illumina sample barcodes. The Illumina HiSeq platform was used with custom primers to sequence TCR alpha and beta cDNA libraries. Regarding the original processing steps: Raw reads were processed with MiGEC to extract unique molecular identifiers, and MiXCR was used to determine CDR3 positions. For each individual, recombination models were inferred using an EM algorithm with the repgenHMM and IGoR tools. Shared clonotype analysis was performed with the tcR package in R, normalizing sharing by the product of cloneset sizes. To study raw recombination free of thymic and clonal selection effects, out-of-frame nonproductive sequences were analyzed. TCRdb ran its own pipeline on the public reads, namely fastp trimming at Q25 and MiXCR clone calling, and kept in-frame beta chains. Every entry covers one CDR3 protein and lists the most common genes and DNA from its rows. The V and J calls were not made by the authors but by TCRdb's processing. The sample data list around 510,000 distinct CDR3 sequences, and roughly an eighth of these were observed just once. About 1% of the sample goes to the ten largest clones.

All donors were healthy Caucasians. The twin cohort consisted of three pairs of female monozygotic twins, all aged roughly 18 to 29 years. CD4+ and CD8+ T cell populations were isolated with positive isolation kits from Invitrogen. In the case of this clonotype: What this receptor recognizes is not known. No base quality information exists; no much larger clone differs at one position.

This sample was also put to use in a study of yellow fever vaccine responses in identical twins. The second paper states: The T cell response to vaccination in identical twins was reported by the authors to appear partly convergent and partly personalized. In identical twins, the study followed T cell clones that responded to the vaccine with precision.

The chain was built from TRBV15 and TRBJ2-7; no D segment can be confidently identified. Sequencing was carried out using CD4+ T cells sorted from blood. The TCR was taken from a woman younger than 30 in good health. The CDR3 amino acid sequence is: CATSRDWGSYEQYF. The nucleotides read TGTGCCACCAGCAGAGATTGGGGCTCCTACGAGCAGTACTTC.